What follows describes a single TCR beta chain. This table comes from immunoSEQ multiplex PCR, and its TCRdb copy is limited to in-frame clones, with some not included. The sample has about 93,000 clones; about 91% are singletons. This entry comes from a study of OX40 agonist ivuxolimab in advanced cancers. V lost 7 bases and J lost 4, with 17 bases in between. Germline lookup yields CDR1 WSHSY and CDR2 SAAADI. This CDR3 has 15 amino acids. The input for sequencing was CD4+ or CD8+ T cells sorted from blood, taken in a trial of the OX40 agonist ivuxolimab. The V gene is TRBV10-2, the J gene TRBJ1-3; D may be TRBD1 (5 bases). The origin of this receptor is an adult with an advanced solid tumor such as melanoma, head and neck, liver or kidney cancer. The CDR3 DNA sequence: TGCGCCAGCACCGAGGGGTCCTTCCCAGGAAACACCATATATTTT. As protein: CASTEGSFPGNTIYF.